This T cell receptor (beta chain) came from a study of blood T cell repertoires in COVID-19. For the study at large: The study drew acute and convalescent COVID-19 samples from the United States, Italy and Spain.

The authors' processing: Cell counts per sample came from amplifying reference gene primers. Using immunoSEQ multiplex PCR, the repertoire was profiled, and TCRdb retains in-frame clones only, with some absent. The D gene and trimming were derived from the DNA, and the V and J assignments and clone size from that table. The profile covers around 84,000 clones, with around 82% appearing a single time and roughly two fifths taken by the ten largest. The CDR3 runs to 18 residues. V lost 7 bases, J lost 1 base, and 12 bases stayed unmatched. From germline, CDR1 is LNHDA and CDR2 SQIVND (reference sequence).

Input material: peripheral blood. This receptor was obtained from an older man with active or convalescent COVID-19. J is TRBJ2-2 and V is TRBV19; 10 positions agree with TRBD1. CDR3 DNA: TGTGCCAGTAATACCGGGACAGGGGCCATGGGGAACACCGGGGAGCTGTTTTTT. Translation gives CASNTGTGAMGNTGELFF.